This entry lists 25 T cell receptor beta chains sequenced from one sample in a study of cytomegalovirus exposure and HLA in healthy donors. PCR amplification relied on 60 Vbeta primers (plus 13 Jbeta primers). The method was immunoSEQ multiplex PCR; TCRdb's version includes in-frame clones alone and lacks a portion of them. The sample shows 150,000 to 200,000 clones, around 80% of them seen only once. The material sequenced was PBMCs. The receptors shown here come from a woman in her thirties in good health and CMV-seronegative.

For the CDR3, the DNA is TGTGCCAGCAGCAGTACAGGGGATAACTATGGCTACACCTTC. Translation: CASSSTGDNYGYTF. The chain recombines TRBV5-4 with TRBJ1-2, with 7 bases aligning to TRBD1. The CDR3 is 14 amino acids. After removal of 4 bases from V and 1 base from J, the junction contained 4 bases not matched to a gene. Germline V lookup: CDR1 SGHNT, CDR2 YYREEE (reference sequence).

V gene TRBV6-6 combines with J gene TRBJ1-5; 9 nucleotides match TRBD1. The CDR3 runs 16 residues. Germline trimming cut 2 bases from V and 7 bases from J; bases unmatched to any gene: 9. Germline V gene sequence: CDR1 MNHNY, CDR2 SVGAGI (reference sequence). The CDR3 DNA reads TGTGCCAGCAGTTACCTACTGGGACAGGGAGGACAGCCCCAGCATTTT. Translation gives CASSYLLGQGGQPQHF.

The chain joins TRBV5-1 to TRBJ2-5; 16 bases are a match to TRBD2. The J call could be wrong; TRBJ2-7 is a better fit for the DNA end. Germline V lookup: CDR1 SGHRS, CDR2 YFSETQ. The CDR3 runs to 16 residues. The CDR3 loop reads CASSPGLAGGPNEQYF. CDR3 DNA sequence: TGCGCCAGCAGCCCGGGACTAGCGGGGGGGCCGAACGAGCAGTACTTC.

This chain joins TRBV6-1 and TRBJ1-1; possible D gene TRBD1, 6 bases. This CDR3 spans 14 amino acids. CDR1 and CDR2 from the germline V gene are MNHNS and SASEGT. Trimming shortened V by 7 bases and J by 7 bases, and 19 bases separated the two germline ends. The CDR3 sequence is CASTHETGRGEAFF. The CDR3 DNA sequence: TGTGCCAGCACTCACGAAACGGGCAGGGGTGAAGCTTTCTTT.

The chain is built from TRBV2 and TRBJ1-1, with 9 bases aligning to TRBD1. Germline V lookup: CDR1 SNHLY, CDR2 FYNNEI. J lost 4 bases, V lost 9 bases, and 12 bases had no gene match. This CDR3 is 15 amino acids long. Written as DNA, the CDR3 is TGTGCCAGGAAGAAACCGGGACAGGGCCCCACTGAAGCTTTCTTT. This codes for CARKKPGQGPTEAFF.

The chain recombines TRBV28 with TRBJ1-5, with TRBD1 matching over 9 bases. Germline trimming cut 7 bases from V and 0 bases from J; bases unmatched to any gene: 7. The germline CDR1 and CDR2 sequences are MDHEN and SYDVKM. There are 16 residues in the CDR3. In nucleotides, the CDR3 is TGTGCCAGCATCGGACAGGGGACCTATAGCAATCAGCCCCAGCATTTT. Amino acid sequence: CASIGQGTYSNQPQHF.

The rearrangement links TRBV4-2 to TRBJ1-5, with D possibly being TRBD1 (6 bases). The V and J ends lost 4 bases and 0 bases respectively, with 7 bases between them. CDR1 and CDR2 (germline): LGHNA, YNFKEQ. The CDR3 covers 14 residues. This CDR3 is CASSPDSSNQPQHF. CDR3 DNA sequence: TGTGCCAGCAGCCCGGACAGTAGCAATCAGCCCCAGCATTTT.

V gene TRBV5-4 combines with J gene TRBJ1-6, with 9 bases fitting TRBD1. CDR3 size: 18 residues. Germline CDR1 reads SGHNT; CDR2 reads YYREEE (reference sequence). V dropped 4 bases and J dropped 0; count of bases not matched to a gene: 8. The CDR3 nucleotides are TGTGCCAGCAGCCCGGACAGGGGTCCCGGCTCCTATAATTCACCCCTCCACTTT. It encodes CASSPDRGPGSYNSPLHF.

CDR3 amino acids: CATSSGGGESTDTQYF. The CDR3 nucleotides are TGTGCCACCAGCAGCGGGGGGGGAGAATCCACAGATACGCAGTATTTT. The chain has TRBV15 and TRBJ2-3; 8 nucleotides match TRBD2. Trimming took 3 bases from V and 2 from J; bases not matched to a gene: 7. The CDR3 covers 16 residues. Looked up from germline, CDR1 is LNHNV and CDR2 is YYDKDF (reference sequence).

The CDR3 DNA is TGTGCCAGCTCACAGAGCCGGGACAGGGCTGAAGCTTTCTTT. It yields the protein CASSQSRDRAEAFF. This chain connects TRBV18 to TRBJ1-1; 9 nucleotides agree with TRBD1. V was clipped by 4 bases and J by 6 bases; unmatched bases: 6. Per germline, CDR1 KGHSH and CDR2 LQKENI. The CDR3 contains 14 residues. The full variable domain, rest sourced from reference TRBV18 and TRBJ1-1, is NAGVMQNPRHLVRRRGQEARLRCSPMKGHSHVYWYRQLPEEGLKFMVYLQKENIIDESGMPKERFSAEFPKEGPSILRIQQVVRGDSAAYFCASSQSRDRAEAFFGQGTRLTVV.

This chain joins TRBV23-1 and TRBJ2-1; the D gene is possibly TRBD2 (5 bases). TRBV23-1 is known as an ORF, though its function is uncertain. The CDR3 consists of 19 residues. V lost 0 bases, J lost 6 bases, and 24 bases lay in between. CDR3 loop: CASSQSTAYTPTRGNEQFF. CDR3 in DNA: TGCGCCAGCAGTCAATCGACCGCCTACACCCCGACTCGGGGCAATGAGCAGTTCTTC.

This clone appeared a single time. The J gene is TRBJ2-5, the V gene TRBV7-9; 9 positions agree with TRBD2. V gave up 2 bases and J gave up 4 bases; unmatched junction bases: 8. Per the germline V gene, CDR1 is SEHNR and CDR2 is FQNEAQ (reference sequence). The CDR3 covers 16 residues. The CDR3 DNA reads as TGTGCCAGCAGCTTAATTCCGGTACTAGCGGGAGAGACCCAGTACTTC. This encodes CASSLIPVLAGETQYF.

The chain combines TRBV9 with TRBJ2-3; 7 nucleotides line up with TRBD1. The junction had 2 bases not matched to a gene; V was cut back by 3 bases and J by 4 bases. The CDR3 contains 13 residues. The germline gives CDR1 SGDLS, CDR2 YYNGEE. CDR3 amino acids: CASSGTGSDTQYF. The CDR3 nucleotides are TGTGCCAGCAGCGGGACAGGCTCAGATACGCAGTATTTT.

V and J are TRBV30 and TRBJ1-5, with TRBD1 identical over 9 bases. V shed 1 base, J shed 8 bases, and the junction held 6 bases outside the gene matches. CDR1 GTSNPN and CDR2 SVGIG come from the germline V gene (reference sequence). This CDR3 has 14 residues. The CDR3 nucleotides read TGTGCCTGGAGTGCGGACAGGGGATTTGAGCCCCAGCATTTT. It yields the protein CAWSADRGFEPQHF.

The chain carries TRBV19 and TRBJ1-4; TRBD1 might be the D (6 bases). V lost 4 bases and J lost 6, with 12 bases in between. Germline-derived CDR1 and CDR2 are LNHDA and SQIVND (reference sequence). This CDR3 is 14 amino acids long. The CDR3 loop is CASSSSGDYEKLFF. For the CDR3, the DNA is TGTGCCAGTAGTAGTTCAGGGGATTATGAAAAACTGTTTTTT.

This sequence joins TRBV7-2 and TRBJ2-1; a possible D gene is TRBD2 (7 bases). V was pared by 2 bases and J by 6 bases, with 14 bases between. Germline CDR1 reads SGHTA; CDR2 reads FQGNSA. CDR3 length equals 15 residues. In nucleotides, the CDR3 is TGTGCCAGCAGCTTAATGGCAGGGGAGGGCAATGAGCAGTTCTTC. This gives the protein CASSLMAGEGNEQFF.

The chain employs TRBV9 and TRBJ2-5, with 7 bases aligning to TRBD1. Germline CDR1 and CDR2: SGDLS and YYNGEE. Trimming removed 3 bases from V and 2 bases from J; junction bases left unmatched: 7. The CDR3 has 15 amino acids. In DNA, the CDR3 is TGTGCCAGCAGCGGGGGACAGATGGTTCAAGAGACCCAGTACTTC. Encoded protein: CASSGGQMVQETQYF. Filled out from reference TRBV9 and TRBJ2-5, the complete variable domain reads DSGVTQTPKHLITATGQRVTLRCSPRSGDLSVYWYQQSLDQGLQFLIQYYNGEERAKGNILERFSAQQFPDLHSELNLSSLELGDSALYFCASSGGQMVQETQYFGPGTRLLVL.

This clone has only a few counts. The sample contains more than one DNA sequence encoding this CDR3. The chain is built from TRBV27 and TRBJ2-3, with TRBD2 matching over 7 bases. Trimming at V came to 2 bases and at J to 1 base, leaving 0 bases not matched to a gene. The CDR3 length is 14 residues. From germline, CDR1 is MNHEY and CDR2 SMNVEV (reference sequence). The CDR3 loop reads CASSLLAGTDTQYF. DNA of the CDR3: TGTGCCAGCAGTTTACTAGCGGGCACAGATACGCAGTATTTT.

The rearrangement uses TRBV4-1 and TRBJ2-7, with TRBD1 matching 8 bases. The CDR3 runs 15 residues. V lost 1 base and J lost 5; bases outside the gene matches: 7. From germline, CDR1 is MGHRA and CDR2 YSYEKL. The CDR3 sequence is CASSQVDRVLHEQYF. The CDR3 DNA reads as TGCGCCAGCAGCCAAGTGGACAGGGTCCTCCACGAGCAGTACTTC.

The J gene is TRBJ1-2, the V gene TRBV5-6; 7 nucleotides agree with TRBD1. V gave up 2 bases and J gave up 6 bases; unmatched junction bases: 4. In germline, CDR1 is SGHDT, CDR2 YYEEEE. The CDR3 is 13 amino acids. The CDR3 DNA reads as TGTGCCAGCAGCTTATCAGGGGGTGATGGCTACACCTTC. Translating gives CASSLSGGDGYTF.

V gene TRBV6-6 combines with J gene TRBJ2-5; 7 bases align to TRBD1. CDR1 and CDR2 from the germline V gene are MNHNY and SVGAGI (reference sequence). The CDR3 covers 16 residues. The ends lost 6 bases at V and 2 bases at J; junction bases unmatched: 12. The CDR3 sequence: CASSLLKGQKQETQYF. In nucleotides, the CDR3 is TGTGCCAGCAGCCTACTAAAGGGACAGAAACAAGAGACCCAGTACTTC.

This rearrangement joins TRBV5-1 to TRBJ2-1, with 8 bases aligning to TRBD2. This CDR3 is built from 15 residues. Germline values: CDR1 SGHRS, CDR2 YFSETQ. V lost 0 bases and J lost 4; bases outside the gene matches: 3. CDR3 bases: TGCGCCAGCAGCTTGGTTGCGGGGGGTTACAATGAGCAGTTCTTC. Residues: CASSLVAGGYNEQFF.

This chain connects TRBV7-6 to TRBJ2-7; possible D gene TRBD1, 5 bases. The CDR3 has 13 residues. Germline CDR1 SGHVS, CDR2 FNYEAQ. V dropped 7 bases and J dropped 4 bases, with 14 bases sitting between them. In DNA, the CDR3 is TGTGCCAGCACCAGGGTACCCGGATACGAGCAGTACTTC. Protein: CASTRVPGYEQYF.

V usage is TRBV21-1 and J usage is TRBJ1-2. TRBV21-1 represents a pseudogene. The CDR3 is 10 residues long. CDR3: CASSLYGYTF. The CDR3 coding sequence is TGTGCCAGCAGTTTATATGGCTACACCTTC.

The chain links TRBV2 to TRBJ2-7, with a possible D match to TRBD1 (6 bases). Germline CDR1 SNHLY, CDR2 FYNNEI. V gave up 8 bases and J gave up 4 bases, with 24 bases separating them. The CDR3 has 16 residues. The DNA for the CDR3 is TGTGCCAGCCATCCGACGACAGGTCTTATGGAATACGAGCAGTACTTC. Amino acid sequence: CASHPTTGLMEYEQYF.